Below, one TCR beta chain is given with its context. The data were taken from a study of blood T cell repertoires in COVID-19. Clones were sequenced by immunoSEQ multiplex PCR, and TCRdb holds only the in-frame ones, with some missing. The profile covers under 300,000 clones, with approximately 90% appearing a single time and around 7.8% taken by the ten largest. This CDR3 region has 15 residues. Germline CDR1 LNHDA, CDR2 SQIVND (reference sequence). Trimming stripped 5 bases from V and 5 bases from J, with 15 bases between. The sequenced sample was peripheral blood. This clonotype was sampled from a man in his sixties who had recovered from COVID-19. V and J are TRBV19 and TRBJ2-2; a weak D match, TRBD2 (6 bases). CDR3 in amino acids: CASSLRDWGTGELFF. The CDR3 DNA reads TGTGCCAGTAGTCTCCGGGACTGGGGGACCGGGGAGCTGTTTTTT.